The rows below give T cell receptor beta chains drawn from one sample of a study of cytomegalovirus exposure and HLA in healthy donors. Here immunoSEQ multiplex PCR was the method, and the copy in TCRdb shows in-frame clones only, minus some. Counted here are about 210,000 clones, about four fifths occurring once; the ten biggest clones make up roughly 5.5%. Material: PBMCs. The source of these receptors is a man aged 40-50 years in good health and CMV-seropositive. CDR3s include the opening cysteine and the closing phenylalanine or tryptophan. D genes are given only for firm matches. Clone size is not always given. Where it is, it says once, few, many or a class for expanded clones.

J,D,V,size,DNA,CDR3
TRBJ1-1,TRBD1,TRBV11-3,.,TGTGCCAGCAGCTCCAACACAGGGGGCGGCACTGAAGCTTTCTTT,CASSSNTGGGTEAFF
TRBJ1-5,.,TRBV6-1,.,TGTGCCAGCAGTGCAGGGAATTTCAGCAATCAGCCCCAGCATTTT,CASSAGNFSNQPQHF
TRBJ2-2,.,TRBV19,.,TGTGCCAGTAGTTCCAGGGGGACTGGGGAGCTGTTTTTT,CASSSRGTGELFF
TRBJ1-3,.,TRBV7-2,.,TGTGCCAGCAGCTTAGAAGCGGGATGGGCTGGAAACACCATATATTTT,CASSLEAGWAGNTIYF
TRBJ2-1,TRBD2,TRBV19,.,TGTGCCAGTAGTAGGCTAGCGGGAGTCCGCAATGAGCAGTTCTTC,CASSRLAGVRNEQFF
TRBJ2-5,TRBD2,TRBV10-1,.,TGCGCCAGCAGCCCTCGACTAGCGGGAGGACCAGCTCCGGCCAAAAAGACCCAGTACTTC,CASSPRLAGGPAPAKKTQYF
TRBJ2-6,.,TRBV9,.,TGTGCCAGCAGCGGGGGGGACAGAATTTCTGGGGCCAACGTCCTGACTTTC,CASSGGDRISGANVLTF
TRBJ1-4,.,TRBV30,.,TGTGCCTGGAGGGAGGGAGGGCAGGGGACTAATGAAAAACTGTTTTTT,CAWREGGQGTNEKLFF
TRBJ1-5,.,TRBV30,.,TGTGCCTGGAGTCACCCAGGGGGCAATCAGCCCCAGCATTTT,CAWSHPGGNQPQHF
TRBJ1-5,.,TRBV27,.,TGTGCCAGCAGTTTAATGGACAGACAGCCCCAGCATTTT,CASSLMDRQPQHF
TRBJ2-2,.,TRBV7-9,.,TGTGCCAGCAGCGTCGGGGCCGGGGAGCTGTTTTTT,CASSVGAGELFF
TRBJ2-5,.,TRBV12-5,.,TGTGCTAGTGGTTTGTTATACCAAGAGACCCAGTACTTC,CASGLLYQETQYF
TRBJ2-1,TRBD2,TRBV6-4,.,TGTGCCAGCAGTGACTCTACCGGCGGGAGAAATGAGCAGTTCTTC,CASSDSTGGRNEQFF
TRBJ2-1,TRBD2,TRBV9,few,TGTGCCAGCAGCGTAGGGCTAGCGGGAGGGGACAATGAGCAGTTCTTC,CASSVGLAGGDNEQFF
TRBJ2-7,TRBD1,TRBV7-9,.,TGTGCCAGCAGCTTAGTTGGGACAGAGTTCTACGAGCAGTACTTC,CASSLVGTEFYEQYF
TRBJ2-7,TRBD1,TRBV25-1,once,TGTGCCAGCAGTGAATCGGGACAGGTCCCCTGCGAGCAGTACTTC,CASSESGQVPCEQYF
TRBJ1-2,.,TRBV10-3,.,TGTGCCATCAGTGAGCTGTATGGCTACACCTTC,CAISELYGYTF
TRBJ1-1,.,TRBV9,once,TGTGCCAGCAGCGAACTTATCGAGAACACTGAAGCTTTCTTT,CASSELIENTEAFF
TRBJ1-2,.,TRBV9,few,TGTGCCAGCAGCGTAAGAGGGGGTGGAGGCTACACCTTC,CASSVRGGGGYTF
TRBJ1-2,.,TRBV2,once,TGTGCCAGCAGTGACCCAGGTGAACATGGCTACACCTTC,CASSDPGEHGYTF
TRBJ1-1,.,TRBV2,.,TGTGCCAGCAGTGAGAGAGGGCAGCCGAACACTGAAGCTTTCTTT,CASSERGQPNTEAFF
TRBJ2-2,TRBD2,TRBV14,.,TGTGCCAGCAGCCAAGGAGGCGGAGCGGGAGTGTCCGGGGAGCTGTTTTTT,CASSQGGGAGVSGELFF
TRBJ2-1,.,TRBV9,.,TGTGCCAGCAGCGTAGACAGCCGCAATGAGCAGTTCTTC,CASSVDSRNEQFF
TRBJ2-3,.,TRBV4-1,.,TGCGCCAGCAGCCAAGTCGGACTCGCCACAGATACGCAGTATTTT,CASSQVGLATDTQYF
TRBJ1-1,TRBD1,TRBV7-9,.,TGTGCCAGCAGCCCTAGACAGGGCTGGACTGAAGCTTTCTTT,CASSPRQGWTEAFF
TRBJ2-2,TRBD2,TRBV2,once,TGTGCCAGCAGTGAAGAGGGAGGGTCCACCGGGGAGCTGTTTTTT,CASSEEGGSTGELFF
TRBJ2-2,.,TRBV19,.,TGTGCCAGTACCCTTAGCGGGAACACCGGGGAGCTGTTTTTT,CASTLSGNTGELFF
TRBJ2-3,.,TRBV5-4,.,TGTGCCAGCAGCTTGGCCGTCACAGATACGCAGTATTTT,CASSLAVTDTQYF
TRBJ1-2,TRBD1,TRBV9,.,TGTGCCAGCAGCGTAGAAAGGGACAGGGGCTATGGCTACACCTTC,CASSVERDRGYGYTF
TRBJ1-1,TRBD1,TRBV4-1,.,TGCGCCAGCAGCCAAGAGTCAGGGGGGAACACTGAAGCTTTCTTT,CASSQESGGNTEAFF
TRBJ2-1,TRBD1,TRBV5-4,.,TGTGCCAGCAGCCTGGACAGGGACAATGAGCAGTTCTTC,CASSLDRDNEQFF
TRBJ1-2,TRBD1,TRBV27,once,TGTGCCAGCAGTCGACAGGGGCACTATGGCTACACCTTC,CASSRQGHYGYTF
TRBJ2-3,TRBD2,TRBV9,few,TGTGCCAGCAGCGGCGGCGCGGGAGGCACAGATACGCAGTATTTT,CASSGGAGGTDTQYF